This entry is about one T cell receptor beta chain. CDR3 length: 14 residues. The ends were cut back, 6 bases at V and 10 bases at J, with 18 bases in the middle. Germline V CDR1 and CDR2: MNHNS, SASEGT. After constant-region reverse-primer amplification, full-length variable regions underwent semi-nested PCR with Nested Universal Primer A. MiXCR was run by TCRdb on the 5' RACE reads, yielding one entry per CDR3 protein. The sample holds more than 40,000 distinct CDR3 sequences, less than 35% seen once. The sequencing sample was made of memory CD4+ T cells sorted from a lymph node. Stated subset: memory CD4+ T cells, CD4+CD45RO+CD25-. This chain uses TRBV6-1 with TRBJ1-4; D is undetermined. The clonotype comes from a female donor with breast cancer. Written as DNA, the CDR3 is TGTGCCAGCAGGGACCTGGGAGCCCCAGGAAAACTGTTTTTT. It specifies CASRDLGAPGKLFF.